The rows below give T cell receptor beta chains drawn from one sample of a study of T cells after yellow fever vaccination. One entry per CDR3 protein results from TCRdb running MiXCR on the 5' RACE reads. Here the sample spans about 220,000 distinct CDR3 sequences, more than 3% being singletons. The starting material was CD4+ T cells sorted from PBMCs, obtained 10 days after the yellow fever booster vaccination. The receptor source for this set is a man aged 18 to 29 who received the YFV17D yellow fever vaccine. Each CDR3 is given with its conserved first and last residue. The D gene is left open where the match is weak. Clone sizes are given selectively: once, few, many, or a class where the clone is expanded.

V	size	D	J	CDR3	DNA
TRBV7-8	many	TRBD1	TRBJ2-7	CASSTRTGYGEQYF	TGTGCCAGCAGCACCCGGACAGGGTATGGCGAGCAGTACTTC
TRBV7-3	few	.	TRBJ1-1	CASSRERTTEAFF	TGTGCCAGCAGCCGGGAGAGGACCACTGAAGCTTTCTTT
TRBV5-4	many	TRBD2	TRBJ2-3	CASSGGTSGSRDTQYF	TGTGCCAGCAGCGGGGGGACTAGCGGTTCGCGAGATACGCAGTATTTT
TRBV5-1	few	.	TRBJ2-3	CASSLGAGTHADTQYF	TGCGCCAGCAGCTTGGGGGCAGGCACTCACGCAGATACGCAGTATTTT
TRBV5-1	many	.	TRBJ1-1	CASSLVPENTEAFF	TGCGCCAGCAGCTTGGTACCTGAGAACACTGAAGCTTTCTTT
TRBV6-5	many	TRBD2	TRBJ2-1	CASSTPGTSGVEQFF	TGTGCCAGCAGCACCCCCGGGACTAGCGGAGTTGAGCAGTTCTTC
TRBV28	many	.	TRBJ2-1	CASSLGGIIDNEQFF	TGTGCCAGCAGCTTGGGGGGAATTATAGACAATGAGCAGTTCTTC
TRBV20-1	many	.	TRBJ2-5	CSAQGGNTETQYF	TGCAGTGCTCAGGGAGGAAATACCGAGACCCAGTACTTC
TRBV12-3/TRBV12-4	many	.	TRBJ2-5	CASSWSQETQYF	TGTGCCAGCAGTTGGTCACAAGAGACCCAGTACTTC
TRBV10-3	few	.	TRBJ2-3	CAISGDSFTDTQYF	TGTGCCATCAGCGGGGACTCCTTCACAGATACGCAGTATTTT
TRBV5-1	many	.	TRBJ2-4	CASSLGWVAKNIQYF	TGCGCCAGCAGCTTGGGCTGGGTCGCCAAAAACATTCAGTACTTC
TRBV28	few	.	TRBJ1-4	CASLGVKKLFF	TGTGCCAGCCTTGGAGTGAAAAAACTGTTTTTT
TRBV9	many	TRBD2	TRBJ2-3	CASSSSGENTDTQYF	TGTGCCAGCAGCTCCAGCGGGGAGAACACAGATACGCAGTATTTT
TRBV20-1	few	.	TRBJ2-5	CSAGTSEQYF	TGCAGTGCTGGGACTTCGGAGCAGTACTTC
TRBV2	few	.	TRBJ1-2	CASSEGTAVYYGYTF	TGTGCCAGCAGTGAAGGGACAGCCGTTTACTATGGCTACACCTTC
TRBV18	few	.	TRBJ1-5	CASSQGRENQPQHF	TGTGCCAGCTCACAGGGACGGGAGAATCAGCCCCAGCATTTT
TRBV14	.	.	TRBJ2-6	CASSRQLVLSSGANVLTF	TGTGCCAGCAGCAGACAGCTTGTTTTGTCCTCTGGGGCCAACGTCCTGACTTTC
TRBV5-4	few	.	TRBJ2-2	CASSLAGGSTGELFF	TGTGCCAGCAGCTTGGCGGGGGGCAGCACCGGGGAGCTGTTTTTT
TRBV4-1	.	TRBD1	TRBJ1-2	CASSHPVTGNYGYTF	TGCGCCAGCAGCCATCCTGTGACAGGGAACTATGGCTACACCTTC
TRBV10-3	.	TRBD2	TRBJ2-5	CAIRGLLGETQYF	TGTGCCATCAGGGGACTACTGGGAGAGACCCAGTACTTC
TRBV19	.	.	TRBJ2-2	CASTKRYGGTGELFF	TGTGCCAGTACCAAGAGGTATGGTGGCACCGGGGAGCTGTTTTTT
TRBV30	few	TRBD1	TRBJ1-5	CAWSGQGEQPQHF	TGTGCCTGGAGTGGGCAGGGGGAACAGCCCCAGCATTTT
TRBV6-1	.	.	TRBJ2-3	CASSALTGLTDTQYF	TGTGCCAGCAGTGCGTTGACTGGCCTCACAGATACGCAGTATTTT
TRBV12-3/TRBV12-4	many	.	TRBJ2-5	CASTSMTSQETQYF	TGTGCCAGCACCTCTATGACTAGCCAAGAGACCCAGTACTTC
TRBV12-3/TRBV12-4	few	.	TRBJ1-4	CASSLYLQGEEKLFF	TGTGCCAGCAGTTTATATTTACAGGGTGAAGAAAAACTGTTTTTT
TRBV18	few	TRBD1	TRBJ2-3	CASSLRTGALDTQYF	TGTGCCAGCTCACTGCGGACAGGGGCTTTAGATACGCAGTATTTT
TRBV12-3/TRBV12-4	few	.	TRBJ2-1	CASRDLPLHEQFF	TGTGCCAGCAGGGACCTCCCCCTACATGAGCAGTTCTTC
TRBV7-2	many	TRBD1	TRBJ1-4	CASSSGQGGRTGKLFF	TGTGCCAGCAGCTCCGGACAGGGGGGGAGGACAGGAAAACTGTTTTTT
TRBV15	many	.	TRBJ2-2	CATSRAGTTNTGELFF	TGTGCCACCAGCAGAGCGGGGACAACTAACACCGGGGAGCTGTTTTTT
TRBV10-2	few	.	TRBJ2-1	CASMFDSETYNEQFF	TGCGCCAGCATGTTCGATAGCGAGACCTACAATGAGCAGTTCTTC
TRBV5-1	many	TRBD1	TRBJ2-1	CASSLGGTGGGNEQFF	TGCGCCAGCAGCTTGGGCGGGACAGGGGGCGGAAATGAGCAGTTCTTC
TRBV11-1	.	.	TRBJ2-5	CASSSELGMRETQYF	TGTGCCAGCAGCTCAGAGCTAGGAATGCGAGAGACCCAGTACTTC
TRBV6-6	.	.	TRBJ1-5	CASAPLGVGNQPQHF	TGTGCCAGCGCTCCCCTTGGGGTCGGCAATCAGCCCCAGCATTTT
TRBV25-1	many	TRBD1	TRBJ2-3	CATAFRGRSTDTQYF	TGTGCCACCGCTTTCAGGGGGCGAAGCACAGATACGCAGTATTTT
TRBV20-1	many	TRBD1	TRBJ1-2	CSARLTGANYGYTF	TGCAGTGCTAGATTGACAGGGGCGAACTATGGCTACACCTTC
TRBV7-2	many	.	TRBJ1-4	CASSLEGRAEKLFF	TGTGCCAGCAGCTTGGAGGGCAGGGCTGAAAAACTGTTTTTT